This T cell receptor (beta chain) originates from a study of blood T cell repertoires in COVID-19. V trimming: 0 bases; J trimming: 6 bases; junction bases outside the gene matches: 5. Germline values: CDR1 SGHRS, CDR2 YFSETQ. This CDR3 is built from 14 residues. Method: immunoSEQ multiplex PCR; TCRdb's copy keeps in-frame clones and lacks some. The sample lists approximately 68,000 clones, less than 90% occurring once. The source is a man aged 50 or older with active COVID-19. Sequenced input: peripheral blood. The V and J genes are TRBV5-1 and TRBJ2-7, with TRBD1 matching over 8 bases. DNA of the CDR3: TGCGCCAGCAGCTTGGACAGGGGGTATGGCGAGCAGTACTTC. Its protein is CASSLDRGYGEQYF.